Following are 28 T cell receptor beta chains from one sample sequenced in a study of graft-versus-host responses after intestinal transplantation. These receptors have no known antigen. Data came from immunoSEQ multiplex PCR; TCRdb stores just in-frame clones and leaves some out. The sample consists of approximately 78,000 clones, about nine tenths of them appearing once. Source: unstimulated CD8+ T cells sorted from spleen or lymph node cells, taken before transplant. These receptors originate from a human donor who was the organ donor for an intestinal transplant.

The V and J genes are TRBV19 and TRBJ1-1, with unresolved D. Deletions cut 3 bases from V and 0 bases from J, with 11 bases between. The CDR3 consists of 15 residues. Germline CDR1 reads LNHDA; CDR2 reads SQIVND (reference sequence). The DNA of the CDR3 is TGTGCCAGTAGTATTAATCGTGGGTTGAACACTGAAGCTTTCTTT. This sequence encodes CASSINRGLNTEAFF.

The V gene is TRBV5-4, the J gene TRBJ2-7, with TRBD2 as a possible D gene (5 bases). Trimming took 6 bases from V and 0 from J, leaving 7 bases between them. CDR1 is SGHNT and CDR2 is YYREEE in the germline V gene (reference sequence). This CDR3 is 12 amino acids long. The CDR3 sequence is CASIGDSYEQYF. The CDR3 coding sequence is TGTGCCAGCATCGGGGACTCCTACGAGCAGTACTTC.

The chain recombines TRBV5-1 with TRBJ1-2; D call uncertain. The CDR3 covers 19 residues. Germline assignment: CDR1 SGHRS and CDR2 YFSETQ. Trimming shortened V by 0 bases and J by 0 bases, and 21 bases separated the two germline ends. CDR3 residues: CASSLEFLDPSAANYGYTF. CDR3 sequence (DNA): TGCGCCAGCAGCTTGGAGTTTTTGGATCCTTCAGCCGCTAACTATGGCTACACCTTC.

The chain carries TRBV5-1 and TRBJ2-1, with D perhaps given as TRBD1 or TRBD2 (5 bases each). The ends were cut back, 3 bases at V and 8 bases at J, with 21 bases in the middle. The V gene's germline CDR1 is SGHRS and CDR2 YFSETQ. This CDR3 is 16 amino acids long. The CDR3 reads CASSSEGFMGGDEQFF. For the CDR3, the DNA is TGCGCCAGCAGCTCAGAGGGGTTTATGGGCGGCGATGAGCAGTTCTTC.

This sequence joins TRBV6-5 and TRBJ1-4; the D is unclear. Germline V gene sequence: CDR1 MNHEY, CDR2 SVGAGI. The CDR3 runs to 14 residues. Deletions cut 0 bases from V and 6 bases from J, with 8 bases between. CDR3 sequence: CASSYSISDEKLFF. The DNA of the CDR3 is TGTGCCAGCAGTTACTCGATAAGTGATGAAAAACTGTTTTTT.

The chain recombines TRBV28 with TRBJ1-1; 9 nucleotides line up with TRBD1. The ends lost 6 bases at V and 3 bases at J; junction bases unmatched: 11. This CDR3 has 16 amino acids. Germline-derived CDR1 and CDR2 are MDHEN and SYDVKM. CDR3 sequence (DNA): TGTGCCAGCAGACAACCTTGGACAGGGGTTCACACTGAAGCTTTCTTT. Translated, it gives CASRQPWTGVHTEAFF.

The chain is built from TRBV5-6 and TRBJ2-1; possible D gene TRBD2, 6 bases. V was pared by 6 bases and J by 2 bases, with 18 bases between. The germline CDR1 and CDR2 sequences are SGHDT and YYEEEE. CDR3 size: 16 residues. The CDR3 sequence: CASNPGLTRAYNEQFF. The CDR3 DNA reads TGTGCCAGCAACCCCGGACTAACAAGGGCCTACAATGAGCAGTTCTTC.

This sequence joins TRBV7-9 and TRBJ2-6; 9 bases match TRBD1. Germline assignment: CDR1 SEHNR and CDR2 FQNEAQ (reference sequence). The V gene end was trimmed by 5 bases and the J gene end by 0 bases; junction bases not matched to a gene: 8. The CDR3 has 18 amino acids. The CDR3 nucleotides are TGTGCCAGCAGCCCCGGACAGGGGCTATTCTCTGGGGCCAACGTCCTGACTTTC. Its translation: CASSPGQGLFSGANVLTF.

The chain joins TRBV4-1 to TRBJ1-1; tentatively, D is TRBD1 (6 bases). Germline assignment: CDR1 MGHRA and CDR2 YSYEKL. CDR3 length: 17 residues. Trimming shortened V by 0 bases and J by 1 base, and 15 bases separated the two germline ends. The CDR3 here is CASSQDEVYRANTEAFF. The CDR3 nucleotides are TGCGCCAGCAGCCAAGATGAGGTGTACAGGGCGAACACTGAAGCTTTCTTT.

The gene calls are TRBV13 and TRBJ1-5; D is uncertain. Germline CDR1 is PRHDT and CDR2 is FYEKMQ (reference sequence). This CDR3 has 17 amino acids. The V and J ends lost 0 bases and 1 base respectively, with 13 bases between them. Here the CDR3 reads CASSLGLLGNSNQPQHF. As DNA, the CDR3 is TGTGCCAGCAGCTTAGGCTTGTTAGGGAACAGCAATCAGCCCCAGCATTTT.

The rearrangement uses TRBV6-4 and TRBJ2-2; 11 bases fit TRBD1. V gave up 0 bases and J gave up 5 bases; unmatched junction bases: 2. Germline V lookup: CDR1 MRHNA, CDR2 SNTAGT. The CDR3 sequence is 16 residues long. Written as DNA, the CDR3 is TGTGCCAGCAGTGACTCCGGGACAGGGGGGACCGGGGAGCTGTTTTTT. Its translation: CASSDSGTGGTGELFF.

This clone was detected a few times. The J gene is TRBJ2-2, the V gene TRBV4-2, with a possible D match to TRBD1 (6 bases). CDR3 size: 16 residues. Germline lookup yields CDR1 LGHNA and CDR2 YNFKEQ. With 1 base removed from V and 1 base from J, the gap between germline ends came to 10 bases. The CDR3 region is CASSQGPDRNTGELFF. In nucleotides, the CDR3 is TGTGCCAGCAGCCAAGGACCGGACAGGAACACCGGGGAGCTGTTTTTT.

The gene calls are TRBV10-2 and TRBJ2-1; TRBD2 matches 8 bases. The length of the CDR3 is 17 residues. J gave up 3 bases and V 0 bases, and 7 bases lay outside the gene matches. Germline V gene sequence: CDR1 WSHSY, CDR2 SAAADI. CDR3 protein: CASSESRTSSYYNEQFF. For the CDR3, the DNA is TGCGCCAGCAGTGAGTCTCGGACTAGCAGTTACTACAATGAGCAGTTCTTC.

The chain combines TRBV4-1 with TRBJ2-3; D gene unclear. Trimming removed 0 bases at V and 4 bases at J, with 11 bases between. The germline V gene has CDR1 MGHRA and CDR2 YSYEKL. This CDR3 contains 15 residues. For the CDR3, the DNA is TGCGCCAGCAGCCAAGACTATCCGGGCCCAGATACGCAGTATTTT. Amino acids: CASSQDYPGPDTQYF.

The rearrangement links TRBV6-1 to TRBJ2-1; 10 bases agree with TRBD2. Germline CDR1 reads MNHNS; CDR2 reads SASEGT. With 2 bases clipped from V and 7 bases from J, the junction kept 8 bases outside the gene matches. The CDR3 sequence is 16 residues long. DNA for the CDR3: TGTGCCAGCAGTGAATATCTAGCGGGGGCCGAAAATGAGCAGTTCTTC. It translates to CASSEYLAGAENEQFF.

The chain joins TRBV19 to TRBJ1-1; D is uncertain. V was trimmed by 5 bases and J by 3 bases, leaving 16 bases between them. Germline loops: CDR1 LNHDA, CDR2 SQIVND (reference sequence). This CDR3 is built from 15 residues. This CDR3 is CASSYDPGPDTEAFF. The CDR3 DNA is TGTGCCAGTAGTTACGATCCGGGTCCGGACACTGAAGCTTTCTTT. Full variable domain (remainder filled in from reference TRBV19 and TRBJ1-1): DGGITQSPKYLFRKEGQNVTLSCEQNLNHDAMYWYRQDPGQGLRLIYYSQIVNDFQKGDIAEGYSVSREKKESFPLTVTSAQKNPTAFYLCASSYDPGPDTEAFFGQGTRLTVV.

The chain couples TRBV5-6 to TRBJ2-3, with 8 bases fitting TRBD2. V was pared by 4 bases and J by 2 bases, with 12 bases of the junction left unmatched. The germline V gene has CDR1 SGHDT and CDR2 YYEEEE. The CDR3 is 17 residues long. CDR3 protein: CASSPDRGGVLTDTQYF. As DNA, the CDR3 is TGTGCCAGCAGCCCGGATCGGGGGGGCGTACTCACAGATACGCAGTATTTT.

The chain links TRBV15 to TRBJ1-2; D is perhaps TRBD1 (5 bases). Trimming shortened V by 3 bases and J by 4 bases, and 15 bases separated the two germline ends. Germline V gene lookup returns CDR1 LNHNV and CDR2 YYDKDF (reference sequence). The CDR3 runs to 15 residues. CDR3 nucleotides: TGTGCCACCAGCAGCCACGAGACAGAAGGCTATGGCTACACCTTC. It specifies CATSSHETEGYGYTF.

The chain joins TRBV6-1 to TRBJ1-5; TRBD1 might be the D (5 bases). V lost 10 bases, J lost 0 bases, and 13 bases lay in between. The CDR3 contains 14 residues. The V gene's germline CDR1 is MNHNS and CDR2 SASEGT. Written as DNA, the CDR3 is TGTGCCATAGGGACCGGTGATAGCAATCAGCCCCAGCATTTT. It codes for CAIGTGDSNQPQHF.

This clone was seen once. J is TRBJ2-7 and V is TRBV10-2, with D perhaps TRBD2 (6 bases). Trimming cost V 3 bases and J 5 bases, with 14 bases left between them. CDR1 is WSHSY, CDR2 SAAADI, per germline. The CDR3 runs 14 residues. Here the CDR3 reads CASSDVEGNDEQYF. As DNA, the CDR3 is TGCGCCAGCAGTGATGTGGAGGGGAACGACGAGCAGTACTTC.

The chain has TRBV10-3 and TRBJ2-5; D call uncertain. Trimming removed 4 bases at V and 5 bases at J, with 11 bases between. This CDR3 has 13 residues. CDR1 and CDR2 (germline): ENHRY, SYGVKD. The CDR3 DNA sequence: TGTGCCATCAGTGGGAAGGAGTTGGAGACCCAGTACTTC. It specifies CAISGKELETQYF.

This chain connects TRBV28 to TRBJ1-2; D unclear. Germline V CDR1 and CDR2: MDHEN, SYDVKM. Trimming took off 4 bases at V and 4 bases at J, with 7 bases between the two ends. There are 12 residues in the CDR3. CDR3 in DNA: TGTGCCAGCAGTTACAGATTCTATGGCTACACCTTC. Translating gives CASSYRFYGYTF.

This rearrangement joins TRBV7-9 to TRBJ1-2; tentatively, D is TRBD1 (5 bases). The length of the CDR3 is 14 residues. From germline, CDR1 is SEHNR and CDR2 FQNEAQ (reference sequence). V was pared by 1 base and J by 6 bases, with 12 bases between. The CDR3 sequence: CASSLVLRGDGYTF. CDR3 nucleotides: TGTGCCAGCAGCTTAGTGTTAAGGGGAGATGGCTACACCTTC.

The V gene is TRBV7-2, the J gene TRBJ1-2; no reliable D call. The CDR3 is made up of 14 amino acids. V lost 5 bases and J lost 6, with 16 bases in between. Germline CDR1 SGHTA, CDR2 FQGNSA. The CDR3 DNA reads TGTGCCAGCAGCCCCACCCCGAGCCCTGATGGCTACACCTTC. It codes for CASSPTPSPDGYTF.

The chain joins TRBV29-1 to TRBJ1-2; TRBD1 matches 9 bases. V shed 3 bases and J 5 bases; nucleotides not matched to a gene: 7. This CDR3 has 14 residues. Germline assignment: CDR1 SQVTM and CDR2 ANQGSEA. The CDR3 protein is CSVDSGTGFYGYTF. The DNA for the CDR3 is TGCAGCGTTGATTCCGGGACAGGGTTTTATGGCTACACCTTC.

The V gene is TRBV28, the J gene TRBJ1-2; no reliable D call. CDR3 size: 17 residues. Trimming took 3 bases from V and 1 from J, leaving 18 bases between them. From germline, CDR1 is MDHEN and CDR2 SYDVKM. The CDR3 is CASSFPTTESLNYGYTF. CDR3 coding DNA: TGTGCCAGCAGTTTCCCGACCACAGAGAGCCTTAACTATGGCTACACCTTC.

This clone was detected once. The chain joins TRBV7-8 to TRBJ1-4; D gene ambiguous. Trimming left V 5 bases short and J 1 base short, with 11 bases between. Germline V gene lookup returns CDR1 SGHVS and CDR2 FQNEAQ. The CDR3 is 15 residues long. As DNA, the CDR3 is TGTGCCAGCAGCCTTTCGGACGGAACTAATGAAAAACTGTTTTTT. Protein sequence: CASSLSDGTNEKLFF.

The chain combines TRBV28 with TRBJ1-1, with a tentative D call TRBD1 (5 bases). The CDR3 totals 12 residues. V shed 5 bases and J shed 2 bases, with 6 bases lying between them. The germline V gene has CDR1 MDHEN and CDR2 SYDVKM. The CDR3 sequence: CASSDRNTEAFF. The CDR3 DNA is TGTGCCAGCAGTGACAGAAACACTGAAGCTTTCTTT.